Sequencing of this T cell receptor beta chain was carried out in a study of cytomegalovirus exposure and HLA in healthy donors. Study-wide context: HLA-typed donors were the source of 83 million or so unique TCRs held in an early data release.

The PCR employed 60 Vbeta primers together with 13 Jbeta primers. Here immunoSEQ multiplex PCR was the method, and the copy in TCRdb shows in-frame clones only, minus some. Its table lists 100,000 to 150,000 clones. Study findings and constraints: A reported reduction in N-insertions relative to the roughly 710-donor mean was seen in an Asian-associated ancestry cluster in a later analysis. Confirmation was obtained in vitro that a few CMV-associated chains are specific for CMV antigens.

In germline, CDR1 is SGHTA, CDR2 FQGNSA. The CDR3 consists of 16 residues. V trimming: 5 bases; J trimming: 3 bases; junction bases outside the gene matches: 8. A remark on this clone: The antigen remains undetermined.

The clonotype was recovered from a young man in good health and CMV-seronegative. The sequencing input was PBMCs. The genes are TRBV7-2 and TRBJ2-3; 10 positions agree with TRBD2. The CDR3 nucleotides read TGTGCCAGCAGCCCCACTAGCGGGGAGAGAACAGATACGCAGTATTTT. Protein: CASSPTSGERTDTQYF. Complete variable domain (other parts from reference TRBV7-2 and TRBJ2-3): GAGVSQSPSNKVTEKGKDVELRCDPISGHTALYWYRQSLGQGLEFLIYFQGNSAPDKSGLPSDRFSAERTGGSVSTLTIQRTQQEDSAVYLCASSPTSGERTDTQYFGPGTRLTVL.